Listed here are 5 T cell receptor beta chains from one sample, sequenced in a study of tumor and adjacent non-tumor tissue in lung cancer. The template was RNA from unsorted bulk tissue. Three rounds of nested PCR, following a modified ARM-PCR protocol, produced the TCRbeta library. TCRdb independently ran MiXCR on the multiplex PCR reads; one entry per CDR3 protein. Among over 110,000 distinct CDR3 sequences listed, around 65% were seen once. Specimen: lung tumor tissue. Receptors were obtained from a man aged 55 to 70 with small cell lung cancer.

This chain links TRBV28 with TRBJ1-5; 7 nucleotides match TRBD1. CDR3 size: 15 residues. V gave up 3 bases and J gave up 4 bases; unmatched junction bases: 6. Germline assignment: CDR1 MDHEN and CDR2 SYDVKM. The CDR3 DNA is TGTGCCAGCAGTTTTGAGGGGGCGTTAAATCAGCCCCAGCATTTT. This translates into CASSFEGALNQPQHF.

Notes on this clonotype: One end of the junction is discordant with germline, which a read error may explain. This chain uses TRBV6-5 with TRBJ1-2, with 7 nucleotides matching TRBD1. This CDR3 comprises 16 residues. The germline gives CDR1 MNHEY, CDR2 SVGAGI. For the CDR3, the DNA is TGTGTCAGCAGTTACGTAACCGGGACAGAGGCCTATGGCTACACCTTC. Its translation is CVSSYVTGTEAYGYTF.

The chain has TRBV6-2 or TRBV6-3 and TRBJ1-1; 7 bases align to TRBD1. Germline trimming cut 8 bases from V and 4 bases from J; bases unmatched to any gene: 13. The germline CDR1 and CDR2 sequences are MNHEY and SVGEGT. The CDR3 is made up of 15 amino acids. DNA of the CDR3: TGTGCCAGCGTGAGGGGGCGCGGTGGAAGCACTGAAGCTTTCTTT. It codes for CASVRGRGGSTEAFF.

V is TRBV20-1 and J is TRBJ2-1, with 12 bases fitting TRBD2. V lost 4 bases and J lost 11; bases outside the gene matches: 15. The CDR3 is 16 residues long. Germline-derived CDR1 and CDR2 are DFQATT and SNEGSKA (reference sequence). CDR3 amino acids: CSATLAGGTFGGKQFF. In DNA, the CDR3 is TGCAGTGCTACGCTAGCGGGAGGGACATTCGGCGGTAAGCAGTTCTTC.

A few counts support this clonotype. The chain recombines TRBV28 with TRBJ2-7; D not resolved. V shed 5 bases and J shed 4 bases, with 12 bases lying between them. CDR3 size: 13 residues. The V gene's germline CDR1 is MDHEN and CDR2 SYDVKM. The CDR3 loop reads CASSPPPRYEQYF. The CDR3 region has the DNA TGTGCCAGCAGTCCCCCCCCCCGTTACGAGCAGTACTTC.